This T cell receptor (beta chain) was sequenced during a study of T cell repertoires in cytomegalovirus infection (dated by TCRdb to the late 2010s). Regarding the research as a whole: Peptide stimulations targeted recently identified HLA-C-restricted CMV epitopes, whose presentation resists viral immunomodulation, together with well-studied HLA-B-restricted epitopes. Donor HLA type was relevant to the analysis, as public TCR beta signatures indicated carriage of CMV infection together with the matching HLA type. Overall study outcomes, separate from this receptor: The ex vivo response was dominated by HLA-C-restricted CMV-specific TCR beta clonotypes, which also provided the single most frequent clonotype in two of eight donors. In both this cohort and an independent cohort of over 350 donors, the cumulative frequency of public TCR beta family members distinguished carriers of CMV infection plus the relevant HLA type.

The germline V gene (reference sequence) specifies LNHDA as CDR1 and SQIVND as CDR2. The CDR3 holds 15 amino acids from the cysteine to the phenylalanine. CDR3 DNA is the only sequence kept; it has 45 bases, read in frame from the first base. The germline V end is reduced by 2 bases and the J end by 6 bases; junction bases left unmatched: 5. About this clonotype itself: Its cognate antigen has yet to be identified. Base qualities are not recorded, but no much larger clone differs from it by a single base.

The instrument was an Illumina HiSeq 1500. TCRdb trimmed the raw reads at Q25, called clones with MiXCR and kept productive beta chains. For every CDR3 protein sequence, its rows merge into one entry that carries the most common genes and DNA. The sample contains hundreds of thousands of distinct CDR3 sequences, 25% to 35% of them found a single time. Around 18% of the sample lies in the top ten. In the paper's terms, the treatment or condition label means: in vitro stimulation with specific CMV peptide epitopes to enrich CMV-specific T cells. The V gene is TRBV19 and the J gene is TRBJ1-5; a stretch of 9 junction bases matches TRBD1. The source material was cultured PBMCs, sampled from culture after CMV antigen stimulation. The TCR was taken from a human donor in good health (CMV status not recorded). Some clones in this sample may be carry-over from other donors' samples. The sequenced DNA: TGTGCCAGTAGTATAAATACAGGGGGCAGTCAGCCCCAGCATTTT. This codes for CASSINTGGSQPQHF.